These T cell receptor beta chains were read from a single sample in a study of blood T cell repertoires in COVID-19. Produced via immunoSEQ multiplex PCR; TCRdb's table is partial and in-frame only. This table has under 100,000 clones, 85% appearing once. The specimen sequenced was peripheral blood. These receptors came from a man aged 45-65 years with acute or convalescent COVID-19. Each CDR3 is given with its conserved first and last residue. Each record gives: J gene, V gene, clone size, D gene, CDR3 protein, CDR3 DNA. D genes are given only for firm matches. The listing skips clone size in some rows; elsewhere it reads once, few, many or a size class.

>TRBJ2-7|TRBV6-2/TRBV6-3|few|.
CASSPPGFYEQYF
TGTGCCAGCAGTCCCCCCGGGTTCTACGAGCAGTACTTC
>TRBJ2-7|TRBV27|.|TRBD1
CASSSAPLGQGVGYEQYF
TGTGCCAGCAGTTCCGCCCCACTCGGACAGGGGGTCGGGTACGAGCAGTACTTC
>TRBJ2-7|TRBV6-5|.|.
CASSYAQGAYEQYF
TGTGCCAGCAGTTACGCCCAGGGCGCCTACGAGCAGTACTTC
>TRBJ1-2|TRBV5-1|few|.
CASTPQGNYGYTF
TGCGCCAGCACTCCACAGGGTAACTATGGCTACACCTTC
>TRBJ2-7|TRBV6-4|.|TRBD1
CASSAGQVAYEQYF
TGTGCCAGCAGCGCCGGACAGGTTGCCTACGAGCAGTACTTC
>TRBJ2-5|TRBV7-2|.|TRBD2
CASSLEASSGRETQYF
TGTGCCAGCAGCTTAGAGGCCTCTAGCGGGAGGGAGACCCAGTACTTC
>TRBJ2-3|TRBV9|few|.
CASSPRTTADTQYF
TGTGCCAGCAGCCCCCGGACTACAGCAGATACGCAGTATTTT
>TRBJ2-5|TRBV6-6|.|TRBD2
CASSYSGGAVETQYF
TGTGCCAGCAGTTACAGCGGGGGGGCGGTGGAGACCCAGTACTTC
>TRBJ2-7|TRBV14|.|TRBD2
CASGLAGEYEQYF
TGTGCCAGCGGTTTAGCGGGGGAATACGAGCAGTACTTC
>TRBJ2-7|TRBV29-1|.|.
CSVETGSYEQYF
TGCAGCGTTGAAACAGGCTCCTACGAGCAGTACTTC
>TRBJ2-1|TRBV29-1|.|.
CSVPRPGSDEQFF
TGCAGCGTTCCCCGACCGGGTAGCGATGAGCAGTTCTTC
>TRBJ2-4|TRBV6-2/TRBV6-3|once|.
CASSYSPGQNRDKNIQYF
TGTGCCAGCAGTTACTCCCCTGGACAGAATCGGGACAAAAACATTCAGTACTTC
>TRBJ2-3|TRBV2|.|.
CASSEEAGIGTDTQYF
TGTGCCAGCAGTGAAGAGGCAGGGATCGGAACAGATACGCAGTATTTT
>TRBJ1-5|TRBV7-8|.|TRBD1
CASSLADRGGQPQHF
TGTGCCAGCAGCTTAGCCGACAGGGGAGGTCAGCCCCAGCATTTT
>TRBJ2-1|TRBV7-8|.|.
CASSLTGINEQFF
TGTGCCAGCAGCTTGACAGGAATCAATGAGCAGTTCTTC
>TRBJ2-3|TRBV24-1|.|.
CATSRWGQGSTDTQYF
TGTGCCACCAGTCGTTGGGGGCAGGGAAGCACAGATACGCAGTATTTT
>TRBJ2-1|TRBV19|.|.
CASRLGQSSYNEQFF
TGTGCCAGCAGGCTGGGGCAGAGCTCCTACAATGAGCAGTTCTTC
>TRBJ1-4|TRBV5-1|.|.
CASSGGTTNEKLFF
TGCGCCAGCAGCGGGGGGACAACTAATGAAAAACTGTTTTTT
>TRBJ2-2|TRBV6-4|.|.
CASSETNTGELFF
TGTGCCAGCAGTGAGACTAACACCGGGGAGCTGTTTTTT
>TRBJ2-3|TRBV2|.|.
CASTRSLAGQTDTQYF
TGTGCCAGCACCAGGTCCCTGGCGGGACAGACAGATACGCAGTATTTT
>TRBJ2-1|TRBV6-4|.|TRBD1
CASNPGQGYNEQFF
TGTGCCAGCAACCCGGGACAGGGATACAATGAGCAGTTCTTC
>TRBJ1-5|TRBV7-2|.|.
CASSLGSRVVGNQPQHF
TGTGCCAGCAGCTTAGGATCCAGGGTGGTGGGCAATCAGCCCCAGCATTTT
>TRBJ1-2|TRBV7-9|.|TRBD1
CASSLSDRAAYGYTF
TGTGCCAGCAGCTTAAGCGACAGGGCGGCCTATGGCTACACCTTC
>TRBJ2-1|TRBV6-2/TRBV6-3|.|TRBD2
CASSYQVAGDVSRFF
TGTGCCAGCAGTTACCAGGTAGCGGGAGATGTTTCGAGGTTCTTC
>TRBJ1-2|TRBV12-3/TRBV12-4|.|.
CASSPPIRYGYTF
TGTGCCAGCAGTCCTCCTATCCGCTATGGCTACACCTTC
>TRBJ1-3|TRBV29-1|.|TRBD1
CSVETGGRNTIYF
TGCAGCGTTGAAACAGGGGGCAGAAACACCATATATTTT
>TRBJ1-2|TRBV7-2|.|TRBD1
CASSFGRGRGYGYTF
TGTGCCAGCAGCTTCGGAAGGGGGCGCGGCTATGGCTACACCTTC
>TRBJ2-2|TRBV7-7|few|.
CASSLSGSGELFF
TGTGCCAGCAGCTTATCAGGGTCCGGGGAGCTGTTTTTT
>TRBJ1-6|TRBV6-1|.|.
CASSELPGKGNSPLHF
TGTGCCAGCAGTGAATTGCCAGGGAAAGGGAATTCACCCCTCCACTTT
>TRBJ2-7|TRBV19|.|.
CASSNTGGTYEQYF
TGTGCCAGTAGTAATACTGGCGGGACCTACGAGCAGTACTTC
>TRBJ1-1|TRBV29-1|.|.
CSVGGGSGAAFF
TGCAGCGTTGGAGGCGGGTCAGGGGCGGCTTTCTTT
>TRBJ2-2|TRBV6-4|.|.
CASSEALNTGELFF
TGTGCCAGCAGTGAAGCATTGAACACCGGGGAGCTGTTTTTT
>TRBJ1-1|TRBV5-4|.|.
CASSALAVLNTEAFF
TGTGCCAGCAGCGCCCTAGCGGTACTGAACACTGAAGCTTTCTTT
>TRBJ2-7|TRBV7-9|.|TRBD1
CASSSRQGVGEQYF
TGTGCCAGCAGCTCGCGACAGGGCGTAGGCGAGCAGTACTTC
>TRBJ1-1|TRBV10-3|.|TRBD1
CAINRGGGTEAFF
TGTGCCATCAACAGGGGCGGAGGAACTGAAGCTTTCTTT
>TRBJ1-5|TRBV7-2|.|TRBD1
CASSLGQGWHQPQHF
TGTGCCAGCAGCTTGGGACAGGGGTGGCATCAGCCCCAGCATTTT
>TRBJ1-2|TRBV19|.|.
CASSTAAGRAVSYGYTF
TGTGCCAGTAGTACAGCGGCCGGGAGGGCGGTATCCTATGGCTACACCTTC
>TRBJ1-1|TRBV6-5|.|TRBD1
CASSYAGQGNTEAFF
TGTGCCAGCAGTTACGCGGGACAGGGGAACACTGAAGCTTTCTTT
>TRBJ1-1|TRBV6-4|.|TRBD1
CASSDRTGLTF
TGTGCCAGCAGTGACAGGACAGGACTAACCTTT
>TRBJ1-2|TRBV7-2|.|TRBD1
CASSPGQGNIYGYTF
TGTGCCAGCAGCCCAGGACAGGGAAATATCTATGGCTACACCTTC
>TRBJ2-1|TRBV10-1|once|TRBD2
CASSPGTRPHEQFF
TGCGCCAGCAGTCCCGGGACTAGGCCTCACGAGCAGTTCTTC
>TRBJ1-4|TRBV29-1|once|.
CSVRRNNEKLFF
TGCAGCGTTCGGCGGAATAATGAAAAACTGTTTTTT
>TRBJ1-1|TRBV15|few|.
CATRGVAVPAEAFF
TGTGCCACCAGGGGAGTTGCAGTCCCGGCTGAAGCTTTCTTT
>TRBJ1-2|TRBV18|.|.
CASSRQDTERIYGYTF
TGTGCCAGCTCACGGCAGGACACAGAAAGAATCTATGGCTACACCTTC
>TRBJ2-3|TRBV3-1/TRBV3-2|.|TRBD2
CASSPGLAGGGDTQYF
TGTGCCAGCAGCCCCGGACTAGCGGGAGGAGGGGATACGCAGTATTTT